Presented here are 26 T cell receptor beta chains from one specimen sequenced in a study of blood T cell repertoires in COVID-19. The data were produced by immunoSEQ multiplex PCR, yet TCRdb's version contains in-frame clones alone and is incomplete. Of more than 300,000 clones listed, nearly 90% are singletons. Sequencing was done on a sample of PBMCs or T cells enriched from blood (not recorded which). The receptors were gathered from a woman in her 30s who had recovered from COVID-19.

The chain joins TRBV7-2 to TRBJ1-1; 9 bases map to TRBD1. CDR3 length: 16 residues. The trim removed 5 bases at V and 5 bases at J, leaving 12 bases unmatched. The germline V gene encodes CDR1 SGHTA and CDR2 FQGNSA. The CDR3 DNA reads TGTGCCAGCAGCAGATCGTCTACAGGGGGCTTTACTGAAGCTTTCTTT. This sequence encodes CASSRSSTGGFTEAFF.

This rearrangement joins TRBV5-1 to TRBJ2-7; 10 bases are shared with TRBD1. Germline-derived CDR1 and CDR2 are SGHRS and YFSETQ. V gave up 4 bases and J gave up 3 bases; unmatched junction bases: 7. The CDR3 is 15 residues long. CDR3 in amino acids: CASSAGTGELYEQYF. The CDR3 nucleotides read TGCGCCAGCAGCGCCGGGACAGGGGAACTCTACGAGCAGTACTTC.

The J gene is TRBJ1-1, the V gene TRBV18; 11 bases match TRBD1. CDR1 is KGHSH, CDR2 LQKENI, per germline. The CDR3 contains 13 residues. Trimming at V came to 2 bases and at J to 11 bases, leaving 4 bases not matched to a gene. The CDR3 protein is CASSPGQGARAFF. As DNA, the CDR3 is TGTGCCAGCTCACCAGGACAGGGGGCGCGGGCTTTCTTT. Full variable domain (missing parts from reference TRBV18 and TRBJ1-1): NAGVMQNPRHLVRRRGQEARLRCSPMKGHSHVYWYRQLPEEGLKFMVYLQKENIIDESGMPKERFSAEFPKEGPSILRIQQVVRGDSAAYFCASSPGQGARAFFGQGTRLTVV.

The CDR3 DNA follows: TGCGCCAGCAGCCAAGAAGGACTAGCGGGGAACACAGATACGCAGTATTTT. Translation gives CASSQEGLAGNTDTQYF. The rearrangement joins TRBV4-3 to TRBJ2-3; 12 bases map to TRBD2. The junction had 3 bases not matched to a gene; V was cut back by 0 bases and J by 2 bases. From germline, CDR1 is LGHNA and CDR2 YSLEER. The CDR3 consists of 17 residues.

The CDR3 protein is CASSASGTGSEKLFF. CDR3 DNA: TGTGCCAGCAGTGCCTCCGGGACAGGGAGTGAAAAACTGTTTTTT. This chain joins TRBV27 and TRBJ1-4, with TRBD1 identical over 9 bases. The CDR3 has 15 amino acids. Trimming removed 5 bases from V and 7 bases from J; junction bases left unmatched: 8. Germline lookup yields CDR1 MNHEY and CDR2 SMNVEV (reference sequence).

V and J are TRBV7-8 and TRBJ1-1, with D tentatively TRBD1 (5 bases). The CDR3 has 14 amino acids. The V and J ends lost 7 bases and 0 bases respectively, with 12 bases between them. Germline CDR1 and CDR2: SGHVS and FQNEAQ. CDR3 in DNA: TGTGCCAGCACCCTTGGAGGGGTGAACACTGAAGCTTTCTTT. Translation gives CASTLGGVNTEAFF.

This chain joins TRBV7-9 and TRBJ2-3, with 7 nucleotides matching TRBD2. CDR1 is SEHNR, CDR2 FQNEAQ, per germline (reference sequence). With V trimmed by 4 bases and J by 0 bases, 4 bases remained unmatched. There are 15 residues in the CDR3. CDR3 DNA sequence: TGTGCCAGCAGCTCACATAGCGGGAGCACAGATACGCAGTATTTT. Its translation is CASSSHSGSTDTQYF.

The chain has TRBV19 and TRBJ2-7; TRBD1 agrees at 10 bases. The CDR3 has 14 residues. Per the germline V gene, CDR1 is LNHDA and CDR2 is SQIVND (reference sequence). After removal of 5 bases from V and 5 bases from J, the junction contained 6 bases not matched to a gene. The CDR3 DNA reads TGTGCCAGTAGTGACAGGGGGCGCAGGAACGAGCAGTACTTC. Amino acid sequence: CASSDRGRRNEQYF.

The chain recombines TRBV19 with TRBJ1-1; D remains ambiguous. CDR1 LNHDA and CDR2 SQIVND come from the germline V gene (reference sequence). The V gene lost 7 bases and the J gene lost 11 bases, with 17 bases spanning the gap. The CDR3 totals 12 residues. CDR3: CASMDQKRAAFF. CDR3 nucleotides: TGTGCCAGTATGGACCAAAAGAGGGCTGCTTTCTTT.

The genes are TRBV6-6 and TRBJ1-1; D uncertain. The ends were cut back, 6 bases at V and 0 bases at J, with 8 bases in the middle. CDR3 length equals 13 residues. The germline gives CDR1 MNHNY, CDR2 SVGAGI (reference sequence). The CDR3 DNA is TGTGCCAGCAGCCCAACTATGAACACTGAAGCTTTCTTT. This gives the protein CASSPTMNTEAFF.

This chain joins TRBV24-1 and TRBJ2-5, with TRBD1 as a possible D gene (5 bases). CDR3 length equals 15 residues. V lost 2 bases, J lost 1 base, and 10 bases lay in between. Germline assignment: CDR1 KGHDR and CDR2 SFDVKD. The CDR3 DNA sequence: TGTGCCACCAGTGATTCCGGACACCCCCAAGAGACCCAGTACTTC. Translation: CATSDSGHPQETQYF.

The chain combines TRBV5-1 with TRBJ1-3, with D hard to call. The CDR3 runs to 16 residues. The V end was cut by 4 bases, the J end by 0 bases, with 14 bases between. From germline, CDR1 is SGHRS and CDR2 YFSETQ. Here the CDR3 DNA reads TGCGCCAGCAGCCCGGGTGGGTCCAGCTCTGGAAACACCATATATTTT. Its translation is CASSPGGSSSGNTIYF. The entire variable domain, with the rest obtained from reference TRBV5-1 and TRBJ1-3, is as follows: KAGVTQTPRYLIKTRGQQVTLSCSPISGHRSVSWYQQTPGQGLQFLFEYFSETQRNKGNFPGRFSGRQFSNSRSEMNVSTLELGDSALYLCASSPGGSSSGNTIYFGEGSWLTVV.

This chain joins TRBV27 and TRBJ1-2; TRBD1 matches 9 bases. This CDR3 has 16 amino acids. Germline V gene sequence: CDR1 MNHEY, CDR2 SMNVEV (reference sequence). Trimming removed 6 bases from V and 0 bases from J; junction bases left unmatched: 8. CDR3 amino acids: CASRPLGQGSNYGYTF. The CDR3 nucleotides are TGTGCCAGCAGGCCCTTGGGACAGGGTTCTAACTATGGCTACACCTTC.

The chain carries TRBV6-5 and TRBJ1-6; D may be TRBD1 (5 bases). V lost 6 bases, J lost 5 bases, and 8 bases lay in between. In germline, CDR1 is MNHEY, CDR2 SVGAGI. The CDR3 spans 13 residues. This CDR3 reads CASRTGNNSPLHF. DNA for the CDR3: TGTGCCAGCAGAACAGGAAATAATTCACCCCTCCACTTT.

This clone has more than one count but fewer than ten. The gene calls are TRBV2 and TRBJ1-4, with D unclear. This CDR3 has 15 amino acids. Germline CDR1 reads SNHLY; CDR2 reads FYNNEI. Trimming left V 5 bases short and J 4 bases short, with 14 bases between. This chain's CDR3 is CASSPGLSGNEKLFF. DNA of the CDR3: TGTGCCAGCAGTCCGGGATTGAGCGGTAATGAAAAACTGTTTTTT. The variable domain in full, with the rest retrieved from reference TRBV2 and TRBJ1-4, is EPEVTQTPSHQVTQMGQEVILRCVPISNHLYFYWYRQILGQKVEFLVSFYNNEISEKSEIFDDQFSVERPDGSNFTLKIRSTKLEDSAMYFCASSPGLSGNEKLFFGSGTQLSVL.

The chain is built from TRBV5-4 and TRBJ1-1; TRBD1 aligns across 9 bases. This CDR3 comprises 16 residues. Trimming took 4 bases from V and 1 from J; bases not matched to a gene: 8. Germline CDR1 reads SGHNT; CDR2 reads YYREEE (reference sequence). The CDR3 spells CASSRDRDWGNTEAFF. In DNA, the CDR3 is TGTGCCAGCAGCAGGGACAGGGATTGGGGGAACACTGAAGCTTTCTTT.

The CDR3 nucleotides read TGTGCCTGGAGTCTAGCGGGGGAATCCTACGAGCAGTACTTC. This codes for CAWSLAGESYEQYF. This sequence joins TRBV30 and TRBJ2-7; the match to TRBD2 covers 10 bases. The CDR3 covers 14 residues. The germline CDR1 and CDR2 sequences are GTSNPN and SVGIG (reference sequence). After removal of 2 bases from V and 1 base from J, the junction contained 2 bases not matched to a gene.

V and J are TRBV29-1 and TRBJ1-2, with D maybe TRBD1 (5 bases). The ends were cut back, 0 bases at V and 7 bases at J, with 9 bases in the middle. This CDR3 is 12 amino acids long. Looked up from germline, CDR1 is SQVTM and CDR2 is ANQGSEA. The DNA for the CDR3 is TGCAGCGTTGAAGATCAGGGAATTGGCTACACCTTC. Translation gives CSVEDQGIGYTF.

This chain's CDR3 is CASSLAVAGGANIQYF. Here the CDR3 DNA reads TGTGCCAGCAGCTTAGCTGTAGCGGGGGGGGCGAACATTCAGTACTTC. The chain uses TRBV7-2 and TRBJ2-4; 11 bases fit TRBD2. With V trimmed by 0 bases and J by 7 bases, 5 bases remained unmatched. Germline V gene sequence: CDR1 SGHTA, CDR2 FQGNSA. The CDR3 runs to 16 residues.

This clone was counted once. The chain is built from TRBV15 and TRBJ1-2; D perhaps matches TRBD1 (5 bases). The germline CDR1 and CDR2 sequences are LNHNV and YYDKDF (reference sequence). The germline V and J ends were trimmed by 5 bases and 2 bases, with 15 bases remaining between them. This CDR3 has 15 amino acids. CDR3 nucleotide sequence: TGTGCCACCAGCCCAAATACAAGGGGCAACTATGGCTACACCTTC. This encodes CATSPNTRGNYGYTF.

Points on this clone: Other DNA sequences in the sample encode the same CDR3. The V and J genes are TRBV2 and TRBJ1-6; no reliable D call. Germline V gene sequence: CDR1 SNHLY, CDR2 FYNNEI. Trimming took 4 bases from V and 0 from J, leaving 7 bases between them. CDR3 length: 15 amino acids. Written as DNA, the CDR3 is TGTGCCAGCAGTGTGGGGAGCTCCTATAATTCACCCCTCCACTTT. This encodes CASSVGSSYNSPLHF.

This chain links TRBV5-1 with TRBJ1-1; tentative D call: TRBD1 (5 bases). The CDR3 extends over 16 amino acids. Germline CDR1 SGHRS, CDR2 YFSETQ. V gave up 5 bases and J gave up 0 bases, with 17 bases separating them. DNA of the CDR3: TGCGCCAGCAGGACCGAAGGGGCTCTAGTGAACACTGAAGCTTTCTTT. It specifies CASRTEGALVNTEAFF.

The chain has TRBV19 and TRBJ2-2; possible D gene TRBD2, 5 bases. The CDR3 is made up of 16 amino acids. Looked up from germline, CDR1 is LNHDA and CDR2 is SQIVND (reference sequence). Trimming cost V 3 bases and J 5 bases, with 16 bases left between them. Written as DNA, the CDR3 is TGTGCCAGTAGTATCCGACGGGGAATGGGGACCGGGGAGCTGTTTTTT. This translates into CASSIRRGMGTGELFF.

The chain joins TRBV27 to TRBJ1-2, with 7 bases identical to TRBD1. The CDR3 spans 15 residues. The germline V gene has CDR1 MNHEY and CDR2 SMNVEV (reference sequence). Losses at the gene ends were 10 bases for V and 1 base for J; bases not matched to a gene: 12. CDR3 residues: CATSEGASYNYGYTF. DNA for the CDR3: TGTGCCACAAGCGAGGGGGCTTCCTATAACTATGGCTACACCTTC.

V gene TRBV6-5 combines with J gene TRBJ2-3, with TRBD2 identical over 8 bases. CDR3 length equals 15 residues. V dropped 2 bases and J dropped 4; count of bases not matched to a gene: 5. Germline V gives CDR1 MNHEY, CDR2 SVGAGI. The CDR3 bases are TGTGCCAGCAGTTACATCGGGGGGGGGTCAGATACGCAGTATTTT. Encoded protein: CASSYIGGGSDTQYF.

The J gene is TRBJ2-1, the V gene TRBV7-9; the D gene is possibly TRBD2 (7 bases). With 10 bases removed from V and 4 bases from J, the gap between germline ends came to 14 bases. Germline V lookup: CDR1 SEHNR, CDR2 FQNEAQ (reference sequence). The CDR3 sequence is 13 residues long. CDR3 DNA sequence: TGTGCCACCGCGGGGGCGGCTTACAATGAGCAGTTCTTC. It is translated as CATAGAAYNEQFF.